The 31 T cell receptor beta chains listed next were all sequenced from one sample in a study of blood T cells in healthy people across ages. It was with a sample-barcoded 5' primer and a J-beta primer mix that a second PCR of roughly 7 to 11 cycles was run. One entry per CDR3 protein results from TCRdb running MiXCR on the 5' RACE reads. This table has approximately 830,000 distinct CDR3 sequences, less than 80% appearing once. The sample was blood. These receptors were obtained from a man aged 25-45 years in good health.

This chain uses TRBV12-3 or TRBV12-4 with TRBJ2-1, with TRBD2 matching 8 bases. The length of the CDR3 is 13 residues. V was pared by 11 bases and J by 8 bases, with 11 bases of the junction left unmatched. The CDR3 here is CAGKRGSSDEQFF. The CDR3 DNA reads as TGTGCCGGAAAGCGGGGGTCATCCGATGAGCAGTTCTTC.

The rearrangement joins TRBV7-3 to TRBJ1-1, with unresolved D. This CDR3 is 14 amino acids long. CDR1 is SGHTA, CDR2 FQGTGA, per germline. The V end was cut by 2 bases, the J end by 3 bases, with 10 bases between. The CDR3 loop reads CASSLAGMDTEAFF. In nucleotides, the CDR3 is TGTGCCAGCAGCTTAGCCGGGATGGACACTGAAGCTTTCTTT.

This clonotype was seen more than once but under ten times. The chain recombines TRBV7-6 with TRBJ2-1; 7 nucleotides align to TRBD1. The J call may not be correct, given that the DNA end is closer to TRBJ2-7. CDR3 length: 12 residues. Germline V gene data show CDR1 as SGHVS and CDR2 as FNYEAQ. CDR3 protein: CASSQQGNEQYF. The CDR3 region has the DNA TGTGCCAGCAGTCAACAGGGGAACGAGCAGTACTTC.

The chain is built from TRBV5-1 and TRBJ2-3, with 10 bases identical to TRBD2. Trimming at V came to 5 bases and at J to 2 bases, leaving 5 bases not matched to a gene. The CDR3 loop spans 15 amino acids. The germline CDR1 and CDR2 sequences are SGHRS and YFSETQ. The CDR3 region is CASRLAGTYTDTQYF. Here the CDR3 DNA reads TGCGCCAGCAGACTAGCGGGGACTTACACAGATACGCAGTATTTT.

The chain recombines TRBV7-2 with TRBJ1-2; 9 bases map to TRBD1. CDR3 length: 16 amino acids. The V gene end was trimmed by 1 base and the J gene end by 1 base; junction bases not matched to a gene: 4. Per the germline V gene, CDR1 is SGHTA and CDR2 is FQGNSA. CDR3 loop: CASSLVQGAYNYGYTF. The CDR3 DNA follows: TGTGCCAGCAGCTTAGTACAGGGGGCTTATAACTATGGCTACACCTTC.

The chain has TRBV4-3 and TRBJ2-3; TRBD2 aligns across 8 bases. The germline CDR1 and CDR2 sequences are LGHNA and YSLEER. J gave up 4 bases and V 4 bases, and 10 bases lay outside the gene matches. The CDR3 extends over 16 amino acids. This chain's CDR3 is CASSRELRGVADTQYF. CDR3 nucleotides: TGCGCCAGCAGCCGAGAATTGCGGGGGGTGGCAGATACGCAGTATTTT.

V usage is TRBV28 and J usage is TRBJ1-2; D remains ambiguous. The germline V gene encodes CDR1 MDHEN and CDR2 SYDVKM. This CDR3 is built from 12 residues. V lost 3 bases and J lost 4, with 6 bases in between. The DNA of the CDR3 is TGTGCCAGCAGTTTTCTTCCCTATGGCTACACCTTC. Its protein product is CASSFLPYGYTF.

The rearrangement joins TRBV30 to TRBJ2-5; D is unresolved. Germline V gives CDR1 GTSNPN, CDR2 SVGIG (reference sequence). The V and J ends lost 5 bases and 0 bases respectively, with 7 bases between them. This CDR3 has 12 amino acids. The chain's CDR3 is CAWASYQETQYF. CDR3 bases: TGTGCCTGGGCCAGCTACCAAGAGACCCAGTACTTC.

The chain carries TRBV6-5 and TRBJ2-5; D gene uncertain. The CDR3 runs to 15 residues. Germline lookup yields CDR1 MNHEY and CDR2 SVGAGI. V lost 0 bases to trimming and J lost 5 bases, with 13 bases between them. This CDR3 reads CASSYSSQVGETQYF. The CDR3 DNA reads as TGTGCCAGCAGTTACTCGAGTCAGGTCGGGGAGACCCAGTACTTC.

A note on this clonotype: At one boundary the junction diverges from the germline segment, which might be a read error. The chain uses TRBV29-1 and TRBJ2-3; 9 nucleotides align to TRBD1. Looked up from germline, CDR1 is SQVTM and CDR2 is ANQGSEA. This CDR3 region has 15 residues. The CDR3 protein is CGVEPGQGPTDTQYF. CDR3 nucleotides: TGCGGCGTTGAACCGGGACAGGGCCCCACAGATACGCAGTATTTT.

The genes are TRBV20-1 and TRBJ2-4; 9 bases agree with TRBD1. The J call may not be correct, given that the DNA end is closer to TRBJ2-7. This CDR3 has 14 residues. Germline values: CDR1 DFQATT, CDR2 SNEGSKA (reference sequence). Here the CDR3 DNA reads TGCAGTGCTAGAGGGGCGGGACAGGGTCACGAGCAGTACTTC. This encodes CSARGAGQGHEQYF.

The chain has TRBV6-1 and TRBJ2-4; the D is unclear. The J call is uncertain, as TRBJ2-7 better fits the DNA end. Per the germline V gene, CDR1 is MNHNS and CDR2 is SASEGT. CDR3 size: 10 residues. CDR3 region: CASNVDEQYF. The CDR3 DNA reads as TGTGCCAGCAATGTGGACGAGCAGTACTTC.

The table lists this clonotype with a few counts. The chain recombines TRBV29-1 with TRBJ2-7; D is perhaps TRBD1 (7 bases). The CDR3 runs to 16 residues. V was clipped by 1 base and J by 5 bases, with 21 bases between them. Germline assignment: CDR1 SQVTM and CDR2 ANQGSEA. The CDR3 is CSVEVNRGGGGNEQYF. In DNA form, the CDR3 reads TGCAGCGTTGAAGTTAATCGTGGAGGGGGCGGGAACGAGCAGTACTTC.

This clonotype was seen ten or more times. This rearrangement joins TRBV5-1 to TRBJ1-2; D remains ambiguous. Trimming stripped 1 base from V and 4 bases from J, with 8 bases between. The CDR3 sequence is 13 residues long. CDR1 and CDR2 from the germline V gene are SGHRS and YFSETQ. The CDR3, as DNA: TGCGCCAGCAGCTTGTCGACATCCTATGGCTACACCTTC. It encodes CASSLSTSYGYTF.

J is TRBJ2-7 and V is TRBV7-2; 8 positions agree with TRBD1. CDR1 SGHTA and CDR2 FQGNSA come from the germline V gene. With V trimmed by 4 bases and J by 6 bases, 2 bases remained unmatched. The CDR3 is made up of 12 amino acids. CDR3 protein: CASSSTGAEQYF. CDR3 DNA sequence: TGTGCCAGCAGCTCGACAGGGGCCGAGCAGTACTTC. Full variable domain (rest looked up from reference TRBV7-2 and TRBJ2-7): GAGVSQSPSNKVTEKGKDVELRCDPISGHTALYWYRQSLGQGLEFLIYFQGNSAPDKSGLPSDRFSAERTGGSVSTLTIQRTQQEDSAVYLCASSSTGAEQYFGPGTRLTVT.

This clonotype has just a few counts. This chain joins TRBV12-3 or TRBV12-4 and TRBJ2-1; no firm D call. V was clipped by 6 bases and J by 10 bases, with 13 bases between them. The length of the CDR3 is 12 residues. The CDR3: CASSPSALEQFF. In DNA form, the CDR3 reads TGTGCCAGCAGCCCCAGCGCTTTGGAGCAGTTCTTC.

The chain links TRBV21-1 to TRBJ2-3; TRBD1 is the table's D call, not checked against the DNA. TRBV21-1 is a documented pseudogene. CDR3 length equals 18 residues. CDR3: CASSKVPGLQWVADTQYF. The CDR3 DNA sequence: TGTGCCAGCAGCAAAGTCCCCGGCCTCCAATGGGTCGCAGATACGCAGTATTTT.

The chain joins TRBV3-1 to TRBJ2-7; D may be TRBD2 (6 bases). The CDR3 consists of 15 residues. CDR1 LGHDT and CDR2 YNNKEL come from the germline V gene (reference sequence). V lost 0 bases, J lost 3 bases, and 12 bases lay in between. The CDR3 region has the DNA TGTGCCAGCAGCCAAGATTACGGAGGGATCTACGAGCAGTACTTC. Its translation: CASSQDYGGIYEQYF.

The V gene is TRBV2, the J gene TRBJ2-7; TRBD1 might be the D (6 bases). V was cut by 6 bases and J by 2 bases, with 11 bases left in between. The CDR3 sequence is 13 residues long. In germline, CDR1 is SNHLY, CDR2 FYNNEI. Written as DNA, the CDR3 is TGTGCCAGCAGACCCAGGACAGCCTACGAGCAGTACTTC. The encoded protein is CASRPRTAYEQYF.

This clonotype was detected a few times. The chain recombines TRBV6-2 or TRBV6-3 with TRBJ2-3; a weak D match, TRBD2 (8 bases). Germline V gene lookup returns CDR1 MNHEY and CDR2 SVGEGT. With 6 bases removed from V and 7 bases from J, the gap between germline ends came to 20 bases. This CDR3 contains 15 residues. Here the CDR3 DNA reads TGTGCCAGCAGCCGGGGGGGACAGCCCCGCAATACGCAGTATTTT. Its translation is CASSRGGQPRNTQYF.

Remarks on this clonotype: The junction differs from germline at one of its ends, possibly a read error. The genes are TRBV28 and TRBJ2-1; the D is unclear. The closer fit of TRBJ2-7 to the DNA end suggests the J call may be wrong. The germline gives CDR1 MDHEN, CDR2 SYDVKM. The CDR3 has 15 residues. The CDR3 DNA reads TGTGTCAGCAGTCAGACTGGATTAAACTACAATGAGCAGTACTTC. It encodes CVSSQTGLNYNEQYF.

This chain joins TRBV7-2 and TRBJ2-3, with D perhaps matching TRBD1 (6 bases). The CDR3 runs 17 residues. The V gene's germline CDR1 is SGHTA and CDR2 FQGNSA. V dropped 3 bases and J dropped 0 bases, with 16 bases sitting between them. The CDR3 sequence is CASSFPLKDSSTDTQYF. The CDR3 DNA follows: TGTGCCAGCAGCTTTCCCCTTAAGGACAGTAGCACAGATACGCAGTATTTT.

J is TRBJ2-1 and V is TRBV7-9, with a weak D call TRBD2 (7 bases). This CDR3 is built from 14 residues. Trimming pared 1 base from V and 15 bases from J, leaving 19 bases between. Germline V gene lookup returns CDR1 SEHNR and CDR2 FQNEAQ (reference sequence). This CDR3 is CASSLVGYREGMFF. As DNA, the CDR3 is TGTGCCAGCAGCTTAGTTGGGTACAGGGAGGGGATGTTCTTC.

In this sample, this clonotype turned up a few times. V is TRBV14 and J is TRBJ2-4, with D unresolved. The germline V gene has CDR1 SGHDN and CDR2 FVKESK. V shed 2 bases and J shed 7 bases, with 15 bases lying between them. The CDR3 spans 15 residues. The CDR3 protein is CASSQSSSPGNIQYF. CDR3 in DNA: TGTGCCAGCAGCCAATCCAGTAGTCCTGGGAACATTCAGTACTTC.

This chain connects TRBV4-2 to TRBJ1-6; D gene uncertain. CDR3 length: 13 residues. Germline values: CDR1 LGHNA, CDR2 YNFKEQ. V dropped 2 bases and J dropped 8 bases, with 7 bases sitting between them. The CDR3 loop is CASSQFGDSPLHF. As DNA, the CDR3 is TGTGCCAGCAGCCAATTTGGAGATTCACCCCTCCACTTT.

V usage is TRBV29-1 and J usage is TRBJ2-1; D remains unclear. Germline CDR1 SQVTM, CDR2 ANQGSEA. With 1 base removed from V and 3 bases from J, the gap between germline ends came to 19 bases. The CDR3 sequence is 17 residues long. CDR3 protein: CSVEALPKDQYYNEQFF. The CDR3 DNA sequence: TGCAGCGTTGAAGCTCTCCCCAAGGACCAATACTACAATGAGCAGTTCTTC.

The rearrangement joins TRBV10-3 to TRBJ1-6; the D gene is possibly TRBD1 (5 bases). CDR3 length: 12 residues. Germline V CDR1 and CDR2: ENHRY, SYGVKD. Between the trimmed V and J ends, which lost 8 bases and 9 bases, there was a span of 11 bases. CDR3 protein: CAIGTPSSPLHF. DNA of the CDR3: TGTGCCATCGGGACTCCCAGTTCACCCCTCCACTTT.

For the CDR3, the DNA is TGTGCCAGCAGCTTTGGTAGGGGCTGGGAGACCCAGTACTTC. It codes for CASSFGRGWETQYF. V and J are TRBV7-2 and TRBJ2-7; perhaps TRBD1 as D (5 bases). The last part of the DNA fits TRBJ2-5 better; the J call may be wrong. The germline V gene encodes CDR1 SGHTA and CDR2 FQGNSA. The CDR3 length is 14 residues.

The CDR3 DNA reads TGTGCCAGCAGCTTCCCGGGTGGTAGCGGTGCCTCAGGGACCCAGTACTTC. Translated: CASSFPGGSGASGTQYF. This chain connects TRBV7-2 to TRBJ2-5, with D possibly being TRBD2 (6 bases). Per germline, CDR1 SGHTA and CDR2 FQGNSA. The CDR3 is made up of 17 amino acids. The V end lost 3 bases, the J end lost 7 bases, and 24 bases lay between the germline ends.

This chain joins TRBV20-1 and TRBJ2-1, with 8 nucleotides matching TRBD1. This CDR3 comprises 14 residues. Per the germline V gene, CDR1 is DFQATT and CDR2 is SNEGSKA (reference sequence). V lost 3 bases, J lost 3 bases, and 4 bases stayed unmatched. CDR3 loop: CSARRTGLYNEQFF. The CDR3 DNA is TGCAGTGCTAGGAGGACAGGGCTCTACAATGAGCAGTTCTTC.

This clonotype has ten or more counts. The CDR3 DNA reads as TGTGCCAGCAGCCGAGGACAGAACGAGCAGTACTTC. Protein sequence: CASSRGQNEQYF. V gene TRBV12-3 or TRBV12-4 combines with J gene TRBJ2-7, with TRBD1 as a possible D gene (6 bases). The CDR3 covers 12 residues. V was pared by 6 bases and J by 5 bases, with 11 bases between.